This T cell receptor (beta chain) was found in a study of blood T cell repertoires in COVID-19. Study overall: PBMCs, B-cell-depleted T cells, or T cells were the source of the cDNA or gDNA that made up the material.

Participants spanned ages about 18 to 100 years and resided in 20 to 30 US areas. Germline V CDR1 and CDR2: LNHDA, SQIVND (reference sequence). V lost 6 bases to trimming and J lost 7 bases; unmatched junction nucleotides: 8. The CDR3 consists of 15 residues. As originally analysed: Researchers report that nucleated cell counts were estimated from reference gene primer amplification. The table came from immunoSEQ multiplex PCR; TCRdb's copy has only in-frame clones and leaves some out. The V and J calls and clone size were taken over from that table, and D and trimming were inferred from the DNA. Of 490,000 or so clones in the sample, 70% to 90% were seen once.

The material sequenced was PBMCs or T cells enriched from blood (not recorded which). The chain uses TRBV19 and TRBJ2-1; TRBD2 agrees at 11 bases. This TCR was recovered from a middle-aged woman who had recovered from COVID-19. The CDR3 sequence: CASRITSGSLNEQFF. The CDR3 DNA reads as TGTGCCAGTAGGATCACTAGCGGGAGCCTGAATGAGCAGTTCTTC.